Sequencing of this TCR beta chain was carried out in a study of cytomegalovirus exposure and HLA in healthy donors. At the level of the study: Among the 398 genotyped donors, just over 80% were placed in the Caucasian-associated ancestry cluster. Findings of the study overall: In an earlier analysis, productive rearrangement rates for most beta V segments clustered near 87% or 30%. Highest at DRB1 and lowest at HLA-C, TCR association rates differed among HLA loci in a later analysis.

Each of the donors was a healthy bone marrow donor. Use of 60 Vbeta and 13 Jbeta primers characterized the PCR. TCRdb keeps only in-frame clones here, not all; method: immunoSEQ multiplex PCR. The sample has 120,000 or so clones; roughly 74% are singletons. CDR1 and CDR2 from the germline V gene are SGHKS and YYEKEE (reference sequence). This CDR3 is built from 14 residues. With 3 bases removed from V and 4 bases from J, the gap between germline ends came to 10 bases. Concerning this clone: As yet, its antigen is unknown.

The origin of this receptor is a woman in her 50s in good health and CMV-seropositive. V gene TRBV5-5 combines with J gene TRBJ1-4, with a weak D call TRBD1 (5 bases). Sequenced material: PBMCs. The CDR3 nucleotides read TGTGCCAGCAGCTACACAGGTGTTAATGAAAAACTGTTTTTT. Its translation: CASSYTGVNEKLFF.